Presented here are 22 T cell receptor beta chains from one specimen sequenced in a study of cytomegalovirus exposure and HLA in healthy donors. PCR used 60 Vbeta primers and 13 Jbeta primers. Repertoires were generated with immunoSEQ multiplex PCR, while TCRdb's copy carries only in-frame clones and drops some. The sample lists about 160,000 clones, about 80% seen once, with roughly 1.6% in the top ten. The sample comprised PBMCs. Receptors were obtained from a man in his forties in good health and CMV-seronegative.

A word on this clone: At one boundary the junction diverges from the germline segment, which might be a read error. The CDR3 sequence is CATSRGGEGLRVF. The CDR3 DNA is TGTGCCACCAGCAGGGGGGGAGAGGGCCTGAGAGTCTTT. The chain links TRBV15 to TRBJ1-1, with D possibly being TRBD1 (5 bases). CDR1 and CDR2 (germline): LNHNV, YYDKDF (reference sequence). CDR3 size: 13 residues.

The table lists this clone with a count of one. CDR3 sequence reads: CASSQDPYNEQFF. CDR3 in DNA: TGTGCCAGCAGCCAAGACCCGTACAATGAGCAGTTCTTC. The gene calls are TRBV4-2 and TRBJ2-1; unclear D gene. The CDR3 runs to 13 residues. Per the germline V gene, CDR1 is LGHNA and CDR2 is YNFKEQ. V was trimmed by 0 bases and J by 4 bases, leaving 4 bases between them.

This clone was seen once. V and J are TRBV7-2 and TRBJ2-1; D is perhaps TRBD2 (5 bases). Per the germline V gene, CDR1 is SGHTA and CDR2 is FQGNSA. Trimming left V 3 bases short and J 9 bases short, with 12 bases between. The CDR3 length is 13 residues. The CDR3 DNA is TGTGCCAGCAGCTTCAAGCTAGCTAGTGAGCAGTTCTTC. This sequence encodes CASSFKLASEQFF.

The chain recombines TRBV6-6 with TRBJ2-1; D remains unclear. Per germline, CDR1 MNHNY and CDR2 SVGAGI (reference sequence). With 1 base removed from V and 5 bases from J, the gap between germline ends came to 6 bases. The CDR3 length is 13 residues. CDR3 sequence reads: CASSYWANNEQFF. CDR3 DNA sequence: TGTGCCAGCAGTTACTGGGCCAACAATGAGCAGTTCTTC.

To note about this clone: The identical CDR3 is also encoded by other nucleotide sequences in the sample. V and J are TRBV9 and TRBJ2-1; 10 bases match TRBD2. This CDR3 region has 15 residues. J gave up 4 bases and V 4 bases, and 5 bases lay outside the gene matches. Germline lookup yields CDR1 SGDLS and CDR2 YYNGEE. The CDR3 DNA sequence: TGTGCCAGCAGCCCGAGGACTAGCGGATACAATGAGCAGTTCTTC. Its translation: CASSPRTSGYNEQFF.

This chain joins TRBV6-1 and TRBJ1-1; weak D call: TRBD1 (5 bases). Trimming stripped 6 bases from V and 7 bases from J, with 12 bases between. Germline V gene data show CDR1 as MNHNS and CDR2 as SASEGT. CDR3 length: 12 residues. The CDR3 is CASSFQGVEAFF. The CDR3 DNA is TGTGCCAGCAGCTTTCAGGGTGTTGAAGCTTTCTTT.

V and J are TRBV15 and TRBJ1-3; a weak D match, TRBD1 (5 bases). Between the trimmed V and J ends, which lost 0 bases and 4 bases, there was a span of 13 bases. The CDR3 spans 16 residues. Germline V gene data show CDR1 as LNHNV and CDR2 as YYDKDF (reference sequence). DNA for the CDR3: TGTGCCACCAGCAGAGAGGGGCTCTCAACAGGAAACACCATATATTTT. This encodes CATSREGLSTGNTIYF. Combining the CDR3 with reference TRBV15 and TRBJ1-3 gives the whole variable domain DAMVIQNPRYQVTQFGKPVTLSCSQTLNHNVMYWYQQKSSQAPKLLFHYYDKDFNNEADTPDNFQSRRPNTSFCFLDIRSPGLGDTAMYLCATSREGLSTGNTIYFGEGSWLTVV.

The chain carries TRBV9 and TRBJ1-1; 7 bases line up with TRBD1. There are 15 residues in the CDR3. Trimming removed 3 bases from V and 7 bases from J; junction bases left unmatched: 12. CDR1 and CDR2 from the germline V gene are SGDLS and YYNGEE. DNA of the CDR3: TGTGCCAGCAGCGCCCCGGTCGGACAGGATATTGAAGCTTTCTTT. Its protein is CASSAPVGQDIEAFF.

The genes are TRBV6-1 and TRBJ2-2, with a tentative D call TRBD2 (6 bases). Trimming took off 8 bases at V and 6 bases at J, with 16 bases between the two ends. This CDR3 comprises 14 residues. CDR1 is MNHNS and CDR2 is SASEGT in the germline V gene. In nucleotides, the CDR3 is TGTGCCAGCCACCGGGAGCCAAACTCCGGGGAGCTGTTTTTT. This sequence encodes CASHREPNSGELFF.

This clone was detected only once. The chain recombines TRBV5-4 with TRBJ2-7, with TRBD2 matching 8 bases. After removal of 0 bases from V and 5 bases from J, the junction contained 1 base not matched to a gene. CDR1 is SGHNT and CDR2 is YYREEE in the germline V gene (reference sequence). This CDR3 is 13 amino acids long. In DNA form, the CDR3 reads TGTGCCAGCAGCTTGGGGCGGGGGGACGAGCAGTACTTC. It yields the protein CASSLGRGDEQYF.

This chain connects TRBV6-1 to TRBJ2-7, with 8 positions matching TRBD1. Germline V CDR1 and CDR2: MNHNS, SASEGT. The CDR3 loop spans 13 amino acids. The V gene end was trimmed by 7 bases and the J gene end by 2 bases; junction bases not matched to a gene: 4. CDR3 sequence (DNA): TGTGCCAGCAACCTACAGGGGGCCTACGAGCAGTACGTC. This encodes CASNLQGAYEQYV.

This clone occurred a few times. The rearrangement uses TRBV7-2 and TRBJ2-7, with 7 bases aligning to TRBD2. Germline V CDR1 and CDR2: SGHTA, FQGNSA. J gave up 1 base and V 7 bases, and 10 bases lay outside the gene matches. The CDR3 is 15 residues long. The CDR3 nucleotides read TGTGCCAGCAAGGAGACGGGCGGGAGTTCCTACGAGCAGTACTTC. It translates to CASKETGGSSYEQYF.

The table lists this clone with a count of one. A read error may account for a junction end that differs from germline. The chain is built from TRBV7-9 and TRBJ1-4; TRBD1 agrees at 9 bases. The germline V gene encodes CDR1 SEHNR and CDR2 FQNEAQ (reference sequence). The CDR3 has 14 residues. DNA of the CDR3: TGTGCCAGCAGTGGGACAGGGTTAGATGAAAAACCGTTTTTT. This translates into CASSGTGLDEKPFF.

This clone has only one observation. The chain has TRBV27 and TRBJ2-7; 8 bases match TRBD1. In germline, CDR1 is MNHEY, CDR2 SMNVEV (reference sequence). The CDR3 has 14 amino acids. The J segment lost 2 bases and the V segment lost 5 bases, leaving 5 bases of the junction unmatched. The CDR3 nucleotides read TGTGCCAGCAGTCCCGGGACAGGACCCTACGAGCAGTACTTC. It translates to CASSPGTGPYEQYF.

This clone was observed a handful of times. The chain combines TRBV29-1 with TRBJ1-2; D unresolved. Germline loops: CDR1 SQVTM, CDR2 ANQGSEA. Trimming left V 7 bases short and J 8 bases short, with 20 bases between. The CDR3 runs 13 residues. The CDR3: CSARDPSLWGYTF. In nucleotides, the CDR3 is TGCAGCGCTCGTGACCCCTCACTATGGGGCTACACCTTC.

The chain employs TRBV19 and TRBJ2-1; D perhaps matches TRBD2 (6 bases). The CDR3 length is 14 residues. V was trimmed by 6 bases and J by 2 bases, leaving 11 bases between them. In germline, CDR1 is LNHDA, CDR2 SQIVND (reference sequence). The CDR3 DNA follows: TGTGCCAGTAGCGGGAGTTTCCCCTACAATGAGCAGTTCTTC. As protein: CASSGSFPYNEQFF.

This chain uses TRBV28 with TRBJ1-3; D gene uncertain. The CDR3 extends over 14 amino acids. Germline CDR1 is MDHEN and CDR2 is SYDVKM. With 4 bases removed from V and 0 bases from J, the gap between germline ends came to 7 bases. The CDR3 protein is CASSSTYSGNTIYF. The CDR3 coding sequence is TGTGCCAGCAGTTCCACTTACTCTGGAAACACCATATATTTT. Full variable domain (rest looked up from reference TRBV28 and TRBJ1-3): DVKVTQSSRYLVKRTGEKVFLECVQDMDHENMFWYRQDPGLGLRLIYFSYDVKMKEKGDIPEGYSVSREKKERFSLILESASTNQTSMYLCASSSTYSGNTIYFGEGSWLTVV.

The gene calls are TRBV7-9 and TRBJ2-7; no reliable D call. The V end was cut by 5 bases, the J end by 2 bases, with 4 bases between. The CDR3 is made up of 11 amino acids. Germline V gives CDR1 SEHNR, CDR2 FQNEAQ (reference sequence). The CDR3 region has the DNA TGTGCCAGCAGCCGTACCTACGAGCAGTACTTC. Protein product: CASSRTYEQYF.

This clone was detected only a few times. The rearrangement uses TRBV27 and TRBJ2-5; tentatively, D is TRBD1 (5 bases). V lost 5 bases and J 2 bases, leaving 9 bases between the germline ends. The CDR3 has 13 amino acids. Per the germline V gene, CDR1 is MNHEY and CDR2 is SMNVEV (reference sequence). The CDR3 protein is CASSLGRQETQYF. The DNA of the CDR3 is TGTGCCAGCAGTCTGGGGCGTCAAGAGACCCAGTACTTC.

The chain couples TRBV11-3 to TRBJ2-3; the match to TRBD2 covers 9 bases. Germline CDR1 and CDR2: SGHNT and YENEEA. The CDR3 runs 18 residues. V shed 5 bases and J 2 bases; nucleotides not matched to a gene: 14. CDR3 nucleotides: TGTGCCAGCAGCCCACGGACTAGCGCCCACGGTAACACAGATACGCAGTATTTT. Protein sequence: CASSPRTSAHGNTDTQYF.

The CDR3 protein is CASSLAGGAALSGNTIYF. DNA of the CDR3: TGTGCCAGCAGCTTAGCCGGGGGGGCCGCCCTCTCTGGAAACACCATATATTTT. This chain uses TRBV11-2 with TRBJ1-3, with a possible D match to TRBD1 (6 bases). CDR3 length: 18 residues. CDR1 SGHAT and CDR2 FQNNGV come from the germline V gene. V lost 1 base and J 0 bases, leaving 16 bases between the germline ends.

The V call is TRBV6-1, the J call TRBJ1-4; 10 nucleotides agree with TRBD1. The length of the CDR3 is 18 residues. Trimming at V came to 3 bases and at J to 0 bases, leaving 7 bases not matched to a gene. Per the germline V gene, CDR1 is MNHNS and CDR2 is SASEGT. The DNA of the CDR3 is TGTGCCAGCAGTGAGCCCGGGACAGGGGTTGCAACTAATGAAAAACTGTTTTTT. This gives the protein CASSEPGTGVATNEKLFF.